This TCR beta chain was sequenced for a study of T-cell memory formation after mild COVID-19. Overall study context: TCR clusters largely stayed donor specific. Broader study findings: Clones contracting day 15 to 85 were balanced CD4/CD8; later expanders leaned CD4+.

A 5'RACE reaction primed in the constant segment made cDNA libraries of TCR alpha and TCR beta, and these carried sample barcodes and UMIs. TCRdb analysed the 5' RACE reads with MiXCR anew, one entry per CDR3 protein. The sample includes hundreds of thousands of distinct CDR3 sequences, less than 20% of them seen just once. This clonotype has just a few counts. What it binds is unknown. CDR3 size: 14 residues. Germline values: CDR1 DFQATT, CDR2 SNEGSKA (reference sequence). With 5 bases clipped from V and 2 bases from J, the junction kept 2 bases outside the gene matches. The rearrangement links TRBV20-1 to TRBJ2-2; the match to TRBD2 covers 10 bases. The sequence came from a man in his late teens or twenties who had mild COVID-19 (a few samples of this study predate the infection). Cell type and time point are not known. The source material was PBMCs or a T cell subset sorted from them (not recorded which). The CDR3 sequence: CSASSGGNTGELFF. The CDR3 nucleotides are TGCAGTGCTTCTAGCGGGGGAAACACCGGGGAGCTGTTTTTT.